This T cell receptor beta chain was obtained from a study of blood T cell repertoires in COVID-19. For the study at large: Specimens from acute and convalescent COVID-19 originated in the United States, Italy and Spain.

Participants were placed into cohorts based on the clinical history they reported. Donors of Cohort 3 who recovered were those that had two negative PCRs, clearance, or symptom resolution. Germline-derived CDR1 and CDR2 are SGHDN and FVKESK. Deletions cut 1 base from V and 4 bases from J, with 11 bases between. CDR3 size: 14 residues. Authors' processing steps: Reference gene primer amplification gave estimated nucleated cell counts. The table came from immunoSEQ multiplex PCR; TCRdb's copy has only in-frame clones and leaves some out. The DNA gave D and trimming, while V, J and clone size come from that table. In the table there are a few hundred thousand clones, about 90% of which are singletons.

The specimen sequenced was PBMCs or T cells enriched from blood (not recorded which). The chain uses TRBV14 and TRBJ2-7; perhaps TRBD1 as D (5 bases). The receptor was isolated from a young woman who had recovered from COVID-19. CDR3 nucleotide sequence: TGTGCCAGCAGCCAAGGGGGCCAGGGATACGAGCAGTACTTC. Translation: CASSQGGQGYEQYF.